The T cell receptor (beta chain) under discussion was sequenced for a study of shared clonotypes between healthy human individuals. Produced via immunoSEQ multiplex PCR; TCRdb's table is partial and in-frame only. Of under 1 million clones in the sample, 95% to 97% are singletons; the top ten hold under 0.3%. Naive CD8 cells comprised CD45RO-negative, CCR7-positively selected cells, excluding terminally differentiated effector memory CD45RA+ cells. Sequencing was performed on naive CD8+ T cells sorted from blood. The source is a man between 25 and 39 years old in good health.

As DNA, the CDR3 is TGTGCCAGCAGCATCCGGGACAGAGGGGACGAGCAGTACTTC. Its translation is CASSIRDRGDEQYF. The chain combines TRBV7-6 with TRBJ2-7; TRBD1 agrees at 7 bases. Germline V gene lookup returns CDR1 SGHVS and CDR2 FNYEAQ. The ends lost 5 bases at V and 5 bases at J; junction bases unmatched: 9. The length of the CDR3 is 14 residues.